There are many counts of the clone carrying this T cell receptor beta chain. As yet, its antigen is unknown. This sample was taken from a study of CD8 T cells in ankylosing spondylitis. General study points: A motif in TCR beta, a set of about eight highly homologous variants, appeared characteristic of ankylosing spondylitis blood.

Per germline, CDR1 MGHRA and CDR2 YSYEKL. Trimming shortened V by 2 bases and J by 7 bases, and 8 bases separated the two germline ends. CDR3 length: 12 amino acids. TCRdb re-called the 5' RACE reads with MiXCR, one entry per CDR3 protein. In the table there are more than 500,000 distinct CDR3 sequences, about 5.4% of which are singletons. The receptor was isolated from a male donor with ankylosing spondylitis. The rearrangement joins TRBV4-1 to TRBJ2-5, with D perhaps TRBD2 (6 bases). The specimen was blood, either unsorted or a sorted T cell fraction (not recorded which). The CDR3 region is CASSQRGGTQYF. CDR3 nucleotides: TGCGCCAGCAGCCAACGGGGAGGGACCCAGTACTTC.